This T cell receptor (beta chain) comes out of a study of blood T cell repertoires in COVID-19. Trimming took off 1 base at V and 8 bases at J, with 10 bases between the two ends. The CDR3 extends over 14 amino acids. CDR1 is SGHDT, CDR2 YYEEEE, per germline. The repertoire was sequenced with immunoSEQ multiplex PCR; TCRdb's copy has only in-frame clones and lacks some. This sample has more than 10,000 clones, with around 90% found just once. The chain has TRBV5-6 and TRBJ1-6, with D possibly being TRBD1 (6 bases). The TCR sequence derives from a human donor in a cohort sampled during active COVID-19. Sequenced material: peripheral blood. CDR3 sequence (DNA): TGTGCCAGCAGCTTGAGGTCAGGGGATTCACCCCTCCACTTT. It specifies CASSLRSGDSPLHF.